This T cell receptor beta chain was obtained from a study of blood T cell repertoires in COVID-19. Clones were sequenced by immunoSEQ multiplex PCR, and TCRdb holds only the in-frame ones, with some missing. Of some 100,000 clones listed, 88% are singletons. Unmatched junction bases numbered 12, after V lost 5 bases and J lost 2 bases. CDR3 length: 16 residues. CDR1 is SGHTA, CDR2 FQGTGA, per germline. The chain employs TRBV7-3 and TRBJ2-7; 7 bases line up with TRBD2. The clonotype comes from an elderly woman with active COVID-19. Input material: peripheral blood. The CDR3 bases are TGTGCCAGCAGCCCGGATGGGGGGACTACGACCTACGAGCAGTACTTC. This encodes CASSPDGGTTTYEQYF.